Reported below is one TCR beta chain. The target antigen is unknown. This entry comes from a study of T cell responses to AZD1222 COVID-19 vaccine. Study-level points and caveats: Researchers took repertoire samples only after the peak T cell response had come. Spike was spanned by vaccine-associated CD4 TCRs, which were dominant at 160-218 and 743-854. Among the donors, most were white British and more were female, and clonal diversity was possibly underestimated.

J gave up 2 bases and V 5 bases, and 5 bases lay outside the gene matches. Germline V gives CDR1 SGHVS, CDR2 FQNEAQ. CDR3 length: 14 amino acids. Method: immunoSEQ multiplex PCR; TCRdb's copy keeps in-frame clones and lacks some. Of 100,000 to 150,000 clones in the sample, 92% were seen once. This specimen consisted of peripheral blood, obtained on day 0 of AZD1222 vaccination. This receptor was identified in an adult in good health. V and J are TRBV7-8 and TRBJ2-5; 7 nucleotides agree with TRBD1. The DNA for the CDR3 is TGTGCCAGCAGCCGGAAGGGACAGCAAGAGACCCAGTACTTC. The encoded protein is CASSRKGQQETQYF.